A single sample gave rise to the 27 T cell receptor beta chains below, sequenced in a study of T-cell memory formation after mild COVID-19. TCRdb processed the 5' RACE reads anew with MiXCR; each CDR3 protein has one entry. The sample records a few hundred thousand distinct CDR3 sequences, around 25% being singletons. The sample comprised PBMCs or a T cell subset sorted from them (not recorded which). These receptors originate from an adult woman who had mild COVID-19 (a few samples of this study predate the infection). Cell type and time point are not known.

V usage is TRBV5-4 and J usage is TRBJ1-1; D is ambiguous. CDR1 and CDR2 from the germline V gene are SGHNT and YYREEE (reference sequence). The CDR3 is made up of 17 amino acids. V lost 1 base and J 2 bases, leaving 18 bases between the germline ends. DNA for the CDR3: TGTGCCAGCAGCTTGAGAACGCCAGGACTAACCAACACTGAAGCTTTCTTT. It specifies CASSLRTPGLTNTEAFF.

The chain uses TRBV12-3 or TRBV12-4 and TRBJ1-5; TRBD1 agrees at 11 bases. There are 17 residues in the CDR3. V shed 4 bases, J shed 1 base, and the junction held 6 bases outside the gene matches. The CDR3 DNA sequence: TGTGCCAGCAGTTCCCGGACAGGGGGCGCAAGCAATCAGCCCCAGCATTTT. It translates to CASSSRTGGASNQPQHF.

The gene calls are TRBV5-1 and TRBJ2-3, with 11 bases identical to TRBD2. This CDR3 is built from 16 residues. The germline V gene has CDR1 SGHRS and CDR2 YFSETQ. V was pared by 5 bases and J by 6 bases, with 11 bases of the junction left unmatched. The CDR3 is CASSLTSGASADTQYF. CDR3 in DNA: TGCGCCAGCAGTTTGACTAGCGGGGCCTCGGCGGATACGCAGTATTTT.

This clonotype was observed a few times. The chain's CDR3 is CASRSPGTGSYEQYF. The CDR3 nucleotides read TGTGCCAGCAGGTCGCCCGGGACAGGGTCCTACGAGCAGTACTTC. The chain joins TRBV28 to TRBJ2-7; TRBD1 aligns across 9 bases. Germline CDR1 and CDR2: MDHEN and SYDVKM. The junction had 7 bases not matched to a gene; V was cut back by 6 bases and J by 1 base. This CDR3 is built from 15 residues.

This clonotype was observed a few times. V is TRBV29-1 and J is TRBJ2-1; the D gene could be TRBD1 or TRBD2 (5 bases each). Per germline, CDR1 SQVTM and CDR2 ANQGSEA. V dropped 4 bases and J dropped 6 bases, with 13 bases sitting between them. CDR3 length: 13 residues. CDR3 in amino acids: CSVGDGDRNEQFF. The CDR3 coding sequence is TGCAGCGTTGGGGACGGGGATCGCAATGAGCAGTTCTTC.

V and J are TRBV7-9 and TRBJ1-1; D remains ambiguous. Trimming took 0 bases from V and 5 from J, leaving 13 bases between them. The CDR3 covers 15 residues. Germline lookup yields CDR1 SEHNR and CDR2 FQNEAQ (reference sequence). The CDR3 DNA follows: TGTGCCAGCAGCTTAGCCTCGGAAGGGTGGACTGAAGCTTTCTTT. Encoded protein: CASSLASEGWTEAFF.

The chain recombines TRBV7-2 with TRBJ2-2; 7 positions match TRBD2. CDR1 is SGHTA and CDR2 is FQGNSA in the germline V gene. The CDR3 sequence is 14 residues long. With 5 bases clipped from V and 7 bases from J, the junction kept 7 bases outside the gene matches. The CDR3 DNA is TGTGCCAGCAGCCCCAGCGGGACCGTCGGGGAGCTGTTTTTT. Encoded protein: CASSPSGTVGELFF.

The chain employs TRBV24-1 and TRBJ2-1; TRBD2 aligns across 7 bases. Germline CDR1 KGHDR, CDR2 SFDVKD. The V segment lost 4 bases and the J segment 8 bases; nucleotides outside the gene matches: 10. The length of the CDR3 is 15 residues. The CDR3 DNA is TGTGCCACCAGTGAGTTTACCTCTAGCGGCGATGAGCAGTTCTTC. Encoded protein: CATSEFTSSGDEQFF.

CDR3 nucleotide sequence: TGTGCCACCAACAAGGGCGGGGACGGCACCGGGGAGCTGTTTTTT. Amino acid sequence: CATNKGGDGTGELFF. V is TRBV24-1 and J is TRBJ2-2, with D possibly being TRBD2 (6 bases). The germline V gene has CDR1 KGHDR and CDR2 SFDVKD. The CDR3 totals 15 residues. V was pared by 8 bases and J by 4 bases, with 16 bases between.

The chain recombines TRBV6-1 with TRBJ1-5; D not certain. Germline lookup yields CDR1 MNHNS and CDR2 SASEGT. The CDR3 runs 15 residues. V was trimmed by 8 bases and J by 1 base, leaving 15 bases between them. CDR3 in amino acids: CASGGLPASNQPQHF. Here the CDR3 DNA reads TGTGCCAGCGGAGGGCTCCCTGCCAGCAATCAGCCCCAGCATTTT.

In DNA, the CDR3 is TGCGCCAGCAGCCCCCTTGGGGAGAAACTAACCGGGGAGCTGTTTTTT. Translation gives CASSPLGEKLTGELFF. The chain links TRBV4-1 to TRBJ2-2, with D possibly TRBD2 on 5 matching bases. V shed 4 bases and J shed 5 bases, with 17 bases lying between them. This CDR3 comprises 16 residues. The germline gives CDR1 MGHRA, CDR2 YSYEKL.

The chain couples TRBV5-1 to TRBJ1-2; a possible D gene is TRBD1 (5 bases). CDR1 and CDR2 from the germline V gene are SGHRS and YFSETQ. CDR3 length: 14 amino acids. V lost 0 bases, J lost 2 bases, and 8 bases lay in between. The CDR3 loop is CASSLEWGNYGYTF. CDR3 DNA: TGCGCCAGCAGCTTGGAATGGGGGAACTATGGCTACACCTTC.

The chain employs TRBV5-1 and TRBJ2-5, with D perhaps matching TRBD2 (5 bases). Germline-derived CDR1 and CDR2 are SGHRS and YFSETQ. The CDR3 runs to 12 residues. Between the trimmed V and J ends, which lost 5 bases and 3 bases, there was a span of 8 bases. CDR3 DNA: TGCGCCAGCAGTGGGAGCGAAGAGACCCAGTACTTC. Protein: CASSGSEETQYF.

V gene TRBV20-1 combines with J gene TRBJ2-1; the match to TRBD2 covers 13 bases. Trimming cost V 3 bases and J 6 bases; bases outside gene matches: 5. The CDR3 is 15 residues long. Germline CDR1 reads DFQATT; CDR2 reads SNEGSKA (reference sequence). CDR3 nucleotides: TGCAGTGCTAGTACACTAGCGGGAGGGGTCAATGAGCAGTTCTTC. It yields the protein CSASTLAGGVNEQFF.

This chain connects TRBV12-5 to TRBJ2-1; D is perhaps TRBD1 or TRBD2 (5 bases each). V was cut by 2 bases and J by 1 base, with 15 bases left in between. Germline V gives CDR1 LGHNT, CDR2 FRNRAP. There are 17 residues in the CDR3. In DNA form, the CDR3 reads TGTGCTAGTGGTTTGTTACCGGGGCTTCCTTCCTACAATGAGCAGTTCTTC. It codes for CASGLLPGLPSYNEQFF.

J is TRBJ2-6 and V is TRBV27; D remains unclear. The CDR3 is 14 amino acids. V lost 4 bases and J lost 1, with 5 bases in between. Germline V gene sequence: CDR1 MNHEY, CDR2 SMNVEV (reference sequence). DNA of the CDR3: TGTGCCAGCAGTTCTAGTTCTGGGGCCAACGTCCTGACTTTC. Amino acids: CASSSSSGANVLTF.

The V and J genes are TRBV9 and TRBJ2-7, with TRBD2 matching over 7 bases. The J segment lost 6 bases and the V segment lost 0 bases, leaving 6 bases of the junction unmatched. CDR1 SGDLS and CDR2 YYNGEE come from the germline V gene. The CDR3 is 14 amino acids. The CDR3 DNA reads TGTGCCAGCAGCGTAGCGGGGGGAGGCAGCGAGCAGTACTTC. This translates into CASSVAGGGSEQYF.

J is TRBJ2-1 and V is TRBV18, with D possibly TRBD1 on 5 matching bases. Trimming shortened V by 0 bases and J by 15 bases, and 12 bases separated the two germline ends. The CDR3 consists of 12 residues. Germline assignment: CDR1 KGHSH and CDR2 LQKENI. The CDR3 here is CASSPPGSGRFF. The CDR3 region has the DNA TGTGCCAGCTCACCACCGGGGTCAGGGCGGTTCTTC.

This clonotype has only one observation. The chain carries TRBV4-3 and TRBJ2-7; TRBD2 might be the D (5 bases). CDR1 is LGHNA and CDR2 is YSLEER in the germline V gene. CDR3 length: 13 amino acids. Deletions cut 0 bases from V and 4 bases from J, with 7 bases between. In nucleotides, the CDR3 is TGCGCCAGCAGCCAAGACGCGGGTTACGAGCAGTACTTC. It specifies CASSQDAGYEQYF.

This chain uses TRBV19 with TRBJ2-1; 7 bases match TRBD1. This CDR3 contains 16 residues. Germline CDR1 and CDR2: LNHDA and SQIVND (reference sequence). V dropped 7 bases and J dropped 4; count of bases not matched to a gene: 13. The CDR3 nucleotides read TGTGCCAGTATGAATCCTCTCCGGGACAGATACAATGAGCAGTTCTTC. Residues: CASMNPLRDRYNEQFF.

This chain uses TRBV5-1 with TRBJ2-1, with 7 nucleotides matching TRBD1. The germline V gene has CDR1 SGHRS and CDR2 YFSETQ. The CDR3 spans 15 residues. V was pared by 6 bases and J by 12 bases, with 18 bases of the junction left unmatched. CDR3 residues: CASTTGTDNTFWQFF. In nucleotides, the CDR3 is TGCGCCAGCACCACCGGGACAGACAACACCTTCTGGCAGTTCTTC.

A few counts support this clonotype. The CDR3 loop reads CASSRGLADNEQFF. For the CDR3, the DNA is TGTGCCAGCAGCAGGGGACTAGCGGACAATGAGCAGTTCTTC. This chain uses TRBV7-9 with TRBJ2-1; TRBD2 aligns across 11 bases. The J segment lost 5 bases and the V segment lost 5 bases, leaving 2 bases of the junction unmatched. Germline assignment: CDR1 SEHNR and CDR2 FQNEAQ (reference sequence). The CDR3 spans 14 residues.

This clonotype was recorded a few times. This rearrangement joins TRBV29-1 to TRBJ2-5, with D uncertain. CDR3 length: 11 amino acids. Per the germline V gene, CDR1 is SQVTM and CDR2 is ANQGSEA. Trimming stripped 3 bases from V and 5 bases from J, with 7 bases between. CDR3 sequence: CSVEPGETQYF. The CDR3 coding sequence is TGCAGCGTTGAGCCGGGCGAGACCCAGTACTTC.

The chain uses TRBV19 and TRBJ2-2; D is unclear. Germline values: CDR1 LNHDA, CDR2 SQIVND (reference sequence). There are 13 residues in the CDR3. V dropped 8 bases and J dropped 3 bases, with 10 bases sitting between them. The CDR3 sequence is CASGSWDTGELFF. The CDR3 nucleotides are TGTGCCAGTGGTAGTTGGGACACCGGGGAGCTGTTTTTT.

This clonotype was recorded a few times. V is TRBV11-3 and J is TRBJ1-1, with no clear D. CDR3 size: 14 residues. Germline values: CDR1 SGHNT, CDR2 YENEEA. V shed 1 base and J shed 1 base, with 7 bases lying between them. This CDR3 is CASSLGNKNTEAFF. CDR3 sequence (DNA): TGTGCCAGCAGCTTAGGTAACAAGAACACTGAAGCTTTCTTT.

CDR3: CASSQDWTGGLAGGTGELFF. The CDR3 DNA is TGCGCCAGCAGCCAAGATTGGACGGGAGGACTAGCGGGGGGGACCGGGGAGCTGTTTTTT. J is TRBJ2-2 and V is TRBV4-1, with 15 bases aligning to TRBD2. The germline CDR1 and CDR2 sequences are MGHRA and YSYEKL. Germline trimming cut 0 bases from V and 5 bases from J; bases unmatched to any gene: 10. The CDR3 covers 20 residues.

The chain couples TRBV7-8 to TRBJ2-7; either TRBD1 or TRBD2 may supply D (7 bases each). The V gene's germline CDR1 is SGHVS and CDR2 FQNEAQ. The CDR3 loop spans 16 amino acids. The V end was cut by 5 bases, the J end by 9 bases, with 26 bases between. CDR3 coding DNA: TGTGCCAGCAGCATAAGGGGGGGACAGAAATACGTGGTGCAGTACTTC. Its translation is CASSIRGGQKYVVQYF.